These 17 T cell receptor beta chains came from one sample sequenced in a study of patients and donors after allogeneic stem cell transplantation. MiXCR, run by TCRdb on the RT-PCR reads, gives a single entry per CDR3 protein. The sample has hundreds of thousands of distinct CDR3 sequences, 16% seen once. The sequenced sample consisted of blood, either unsorted or a sorted T cell fraction (not recorded which). The receptors originated from a human donor who was either an allogeneic HSCT recipient or a stem cell or donor lymphocyte infusion donor (not recorded which). It is not recorded whose cells these are; they may come from a transplant donor.

The rearrangement uses TRBV7-2 and TRBJ2-3, with D unresolved. Germline V gives CDR1 SGHTA, CDR2 FQGNSA. This CDR3 comprises 13 residues. V lost 5 bases to trimming and J lost 5 bases, with 11 bases between them. CDR3 region: CASSRDFLDTQYF. The DNA of the CDR3 is TGTGCCAGCAGCCGTGACTTTCTAGATACGCAGTATTTT.

This clonotype was picked up many times. The CDR3 DNA sequence: TGTGCCAGCAGTCCGCAAGGCAATCAGCCCCAGCATTTT. This gives the protein CASSPQGNQPQHF. V usage is TRBV12-3 or TRBV12-4 and J usage is TRBJ1-5; D not certain. The CDR3 spans 13 residues. V dropped 5 bases and J dropped 2 bases, with 7 bases sitting between them.

The rearrangement joins TRBV6-2 or TRBV6-3 to TRBJ2-7; a weak D match, TRBD1 (6 bases). The CDR3 loop spans 15 amino acids. In germline, CDR1 is MNHEY, CDR2 SVGEGT. V gave up 2 bases and J gave up 2 bases, with 13 bases separating them. The CDR3 DNA reads TGTGCCAGCAGTTACGGGGGCAGGGCGGCCTACGAGCAGTACTTC. Translation gives CASSYGGRAAYEQYF.

In this sample, this clonotype turned up a few times. The rearrangement uses TRBV9 and TRBJ2-6, with 12 bases matching TRBD2. V was clipped by 2 bases and J by 3 bases; unmatched bases: 9. Germline lookup yields CDR1 SGDLS and CDR2 YYNGEE. The CDR3 totals 19 residues. CDR3 bases: TGTGCCAGCAGCGTCCTACTAGCGGGAGGCCAACTTGGGGCCAACGTCCTGACTTTC. This codes for CASSVLLAGGQLGANVLTF.

The V and J genes are TRBV6-1 and TRBJ2-3, with 11 bases lining up with TRBD2. The CDR3 runs 15 residues. Trimming took 9 bases from V and 2 from J; bases not matched to a gene: 7. Germline assignment: CDR1 MNHNS and CDR2 SASEGT. In DNA form, the CDR3 reads TGTGCCAGTGGAAGACTAGCGGGGTTCACAGATACGCAGTATTTT. Translating gives CASGRLAGFTDTQYF.

This clonotype was found a few times. The chain carries TRBV16 and TRBJ1-1, with D unresolved. The ends were cut back, 5 bases at V and 5 bases at J, with 9 bases in the middle. This CDR3 is built from 12 residues. Germline V CDR1 and CDR2: KGHSY, FQNENV. The CDR3 region is CASSTTSTEAFF. DNA of the CDR3: TGTGCCAGCAGCACGACCTCTACTGAAGCTTTCTTT.

This clonotype has a handful of counts. This sequence joins TRBV7-9 and TRBJ2-7; D uncertain. CDR3 length equals 13 residues. Germline V gene sequence: CDR1 SEHNR, CDR2 FQNEAQ (reference sequence). The V end lost 3 bases, the J end lost 3 bases, and 9 bases lay between the germline ends. In nucleotides, the CDR3 is TGTGCCAGCAGCTTCTTCAGAAACTACGAGCAGTACTTC. This encodes CASSFFRNYEQYF. Using reference TRBV7-9 and TRBJ2-7 for the parts outside the CDR3, the full variable domain is DTGVSQNPRHKITKRGQNVTFRCDPISEHNRLYWYRQTLGQGPEFLTYFQNEAQLEKSRLLSDRFSAERPKGSFSTLEIQRTEQGDSAMYLCASSFFRNYEQYFGPGTRLTVT.

The gene calls are TRBV29-1 and TRBJ2-3, with TRBD2 matching 9 bases. V lost 4 bases and J lost 4; bases outside the gene matches: 6. The length of the CDR3 is 14 residues. Germline V gives CDR1 SQVTM, CDR2 ANQGSEA. CDR3 protein: CSVGGGGGADTQYF. The DNA of the CDR3 is TGCAGCGTTGGGGGCGGCGGGGGGGCAGATACGCAGTATTTT.

This clonotype has more than one count but fewer than ten. The V gene is TRBV12-3 or TRBV12-4, the J gene TRBJ1-6; TRBD1 is a possible D gene (5 bases). CDR3 length equals 16 residues. The V end was cut by 2 bases, the J end by 8 bases, with 16 bases between. The CDR3 nucleotides read TGTGCCAGCAGTTTACTGAACCCTGGGGGTGATTCACCCCTCCACTTT. Amino acids: CASSLLNPGGDSPLHF.

In this sample, this clonotype turned up a few times. This chain's CDR3 is CASSYSQRGETQYF. CDR3 DNA: TGTGCCAGCAGTTACTCGCAGCGGGGAGAGACCCAGTACTTC. The J gene is TRBJ2-5, the V gene TRBV6-2 or TRBV6-3; 7 positions match TRBD2. With V trimmed by 0 bases and J by 4 bases, 2 bases remained unmatched. Germline CDR1 reads MNHEY; CDR2 reads SVGEGT. The CDR3 has 14 residues.

This chain connects TRBV7-9 to TRBJ2-2; 9 bases map to TRBD1. Germline V CDR1 and CDR2: SEHNR, FQNEAQ (reference sequence). The CDR3 consists of 15 residues. With 5 bases clipped from V and 5 bases from J, the junction kept 6 bases outside the gene matches. The CDR3 sequence is CASSIGTGWTGELFF. CDR3 DNA sequence: TGTGCCAGCAGCATCGGGACAGGGTGGACCGGGGAGCTGTTTTTT.

This chain joins TRBV12-3 or TRBV12-4 and TRBJ2-2; 9 nucleotides align to TRBD2. The CDR3 covers 17 residues. V shed 3 bases, J shed 4 bases, and the junction held 9 bases outside the gene matches. CDR3 DNA: TGTGCCAGCAGTTTTCTCGCTAGCGGGACAAGCACCGGGGAGCTGTTTTTT. Protein: CASSFLASGTSTGELFF.

This clonotype was counted only a few times. This chain joins TRBV10-3 and TRBJ1-1; 8 nucleotides agree with TRBD1. Looked up from germline, CDR1 is ENHRY and CDR2 is SYGVKD. The CDR3 runs to 14 residues. V gave up 8 bases and J gave up 1 base; unmatched junction bases: 6. CDR3 loop: CAIGGTGTNTEAFF. The CDR3 DNA sequence: TGTGCCATCGGTGGGACAGGAACGAACACTGAAGCTTTCTTT.

The chain links TRBV12-5 to TRBJ2-3, with D uncertain. The germline CDR1 and CDR2 sequences are LGHNT and FRNRAP. Trimming shortened V by 0 bases and J by 7 bases, and 5 bases separated the two germline ends. This CDR3 spans 12 amino acids. CDR3 in amino acids: CASGLVLYTQYF. The CDR3 coding sequence is TGTGCTAGTGGTTTGGTACTCTATACGCAGTATTTT.

V usage is TRBV3-1 and J usage is TRBJ1-1, with 7 bases identical to TRBD1. Germline V gene lookup returns CDR1 LGHDT and CDR2 YNNKEL (reference sequence). J was trimmed by 11 bases and V by 2 bases; bases with no gene match: 5. The CDR3 totals 12 residues. The CDR3 coding sequence is TGTGCCAGCAGCCAAAGGGGGCTTTTTGCTTTCTTT. Its translation: CASSQRGLFAFF.

The rearrangement uses TRBV20-1 and TRBJ1-1, with D unresolved. Germline CDR1 and CDR2: DFQATT and SNEGSKA (reference sequence). The CDR3 contains 14 residues. Trimming left V 8 bases short and J 5 bases short, with 21 bases between. CDR3 nucleotide sequence: TGCAGTCAACCGGTTTCAGGTCCACAGACTGAAGCTTTCTTT. This gives the protein CSQPVSGPQTEAFF.

J is TRBJ1-5 and V is TRBV3-1; 9 bases agree with TRBD1. Germline V gene lookup returns CDR1 LGHDT and CDR2 YNNKEL (reference sequence). Trimming at V came to 3 bases and at J to 7 bases, leaving 7 bases not matched to a gene. The CDR3 has 15 amino acids. CDR3 region: CASSHQQGAGQPQHF. CDR3 in DNA: TGTGCCAGCAGCCACCAACAGGGGGCTGGGCAGCCCCAGCATTTT.